This T cell receptor (beta chain) was recovered during a study of CD8 T cells in ankylosing spondylitis. Each CDR3 protein gets one entry after TCRdb re-called the 5' RACE reads with MiXCR. The top ten clones hold 40% to 50% of a sample with a few hundred thousand distinct CDR3 sequences, approximately 20% of them seen once. Study-level points and caveats: According to the report, clones linked to the disease were significantly enriched in matched synovial fluid samples taken from ankylosing spondylitis patients. Blood from ankylosing spondylitis patients appeared to carry a characteristic roughly 8-variant TCR beta motif.

The length of the CDR3 is 16 residues. The V segment lost 4 bases and the J segment 4 bases; nucleotides outside the gene matches: 11. The germline V gene has CDR1 MNHEY and CDR2 SVGAGI. Worth noting for this clonotype: Its target is unknown.

The specimen sequenced was blood, either unsorted or a sorted T cell fraction (not recorded which). This sequence joins TRBV6-5 and TRBJ2-5; 8 bases agree with TRBD1. The origin of this receptor is a male donor with ankylosing spondylitis. The CDR3 loop reads CASSLIVTGAGETQYF. For the CDR3, the DNA is TGTGCCAGCAGTTTGATTGTGACAGGGGCCGGAGAGACCCAGTACTTC.